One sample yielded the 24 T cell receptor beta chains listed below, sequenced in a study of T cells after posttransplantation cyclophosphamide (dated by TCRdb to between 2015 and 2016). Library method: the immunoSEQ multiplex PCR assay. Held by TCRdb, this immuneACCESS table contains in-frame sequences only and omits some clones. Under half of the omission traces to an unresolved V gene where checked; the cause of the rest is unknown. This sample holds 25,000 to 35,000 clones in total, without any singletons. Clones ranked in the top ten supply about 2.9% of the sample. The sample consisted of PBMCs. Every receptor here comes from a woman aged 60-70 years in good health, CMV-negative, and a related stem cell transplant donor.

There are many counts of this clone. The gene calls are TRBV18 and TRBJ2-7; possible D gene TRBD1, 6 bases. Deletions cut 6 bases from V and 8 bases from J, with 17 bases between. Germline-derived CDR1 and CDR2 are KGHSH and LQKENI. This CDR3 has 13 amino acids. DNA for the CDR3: TGTGCCAGCTCCCAAGTTCTATGGGACAAGCAGTACTTC. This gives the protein CASSQVLWDKQYF.

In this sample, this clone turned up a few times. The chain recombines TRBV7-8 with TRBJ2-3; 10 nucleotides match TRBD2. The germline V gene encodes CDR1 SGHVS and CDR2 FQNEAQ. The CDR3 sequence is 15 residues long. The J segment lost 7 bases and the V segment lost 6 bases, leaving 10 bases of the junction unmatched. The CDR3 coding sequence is TGTGCCAGCAGTTCGAGCGGGGGGGATGCAAATACGCAGTATTTT. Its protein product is CASSSSGGDANTQYF. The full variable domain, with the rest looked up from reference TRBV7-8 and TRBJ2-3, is GAGVSQSPRYKVAKRGQDVALRCDPISGHVSLFWYQQALGQGPEFLTYFQNEAQLDKSGLPSDRFFAERPEGSVSTLKIQRTQQEDSAVYLCASSSSGGDANTQYFGPGTRLTVL.

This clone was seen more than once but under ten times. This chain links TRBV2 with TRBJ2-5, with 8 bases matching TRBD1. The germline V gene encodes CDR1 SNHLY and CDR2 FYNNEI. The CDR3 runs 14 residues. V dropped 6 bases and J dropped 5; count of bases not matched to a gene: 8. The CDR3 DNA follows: TGTGCCAGCAGGGATCAGGGGGCCCTGGAGACCCAGTACTTC. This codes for CASRDQGALETQYF. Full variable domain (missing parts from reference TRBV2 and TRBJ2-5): EPEVTQTPSHQVTQMGQEVILRCVPISNHLYFYWYRQILGQKVEFLVSFYNNEISEKSEIFDDQFSVERPDGSNFTLKIRSTKLEDSAMYFCASRDQGALETQYFGPGTRLLVL.

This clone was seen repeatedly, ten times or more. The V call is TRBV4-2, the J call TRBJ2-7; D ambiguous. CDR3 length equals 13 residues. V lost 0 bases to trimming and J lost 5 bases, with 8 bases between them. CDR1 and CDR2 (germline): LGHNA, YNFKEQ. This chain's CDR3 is CASSQEGWDEQYF. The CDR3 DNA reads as TGTGCCAGCAGCCAAGAGGGCTGGGACGAGCAGTACTTC.

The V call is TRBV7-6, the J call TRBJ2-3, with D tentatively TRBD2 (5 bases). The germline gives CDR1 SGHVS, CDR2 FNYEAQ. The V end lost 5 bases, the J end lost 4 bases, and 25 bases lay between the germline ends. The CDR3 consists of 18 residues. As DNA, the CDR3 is TGTGCCAGCAGCAGCTTAACCCCCCTAGCTTTGGCCCCAGATACGCAGTATTTT. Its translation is CASSSLTPLALAPDTQYF.

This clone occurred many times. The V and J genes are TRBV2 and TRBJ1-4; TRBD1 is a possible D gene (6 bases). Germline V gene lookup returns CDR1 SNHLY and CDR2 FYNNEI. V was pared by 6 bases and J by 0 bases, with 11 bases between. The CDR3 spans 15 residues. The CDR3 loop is CASRRTASTNEKLFF. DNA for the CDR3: TGTGCCAGCAGACGGACAGCTTCAACTAATGAAAAACTGTTTTTT.

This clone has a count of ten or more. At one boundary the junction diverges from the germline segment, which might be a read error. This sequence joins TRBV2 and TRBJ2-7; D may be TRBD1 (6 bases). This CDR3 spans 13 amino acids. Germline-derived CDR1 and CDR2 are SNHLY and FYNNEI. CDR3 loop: CTSRQGISHEQYF. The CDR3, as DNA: TGTACCAGCAGGCAGGGGATCAGCCACGAGCAGTACTTC.

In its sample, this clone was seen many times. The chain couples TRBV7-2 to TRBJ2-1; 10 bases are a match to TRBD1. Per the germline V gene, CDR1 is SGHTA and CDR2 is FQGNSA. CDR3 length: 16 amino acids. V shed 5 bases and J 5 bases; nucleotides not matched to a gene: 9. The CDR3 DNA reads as TGTGCCAGCAGCCCAACCGGGACAGGGGTCCACAATGAGCAGTTCTTC. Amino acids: CASSPTGTGVHNEQFF. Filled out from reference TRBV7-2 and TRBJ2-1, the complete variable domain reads GAGVSQSPSNKVTEKGKDVELRCDPISGHTALYWYRQSLGQGLEFLIYFQGNSAPDKSGLPSDRFSAERTGGSVSTLTIQRTQQEDSAVYLCASSPTGTGVHNEQFFGPGTRLTVL.

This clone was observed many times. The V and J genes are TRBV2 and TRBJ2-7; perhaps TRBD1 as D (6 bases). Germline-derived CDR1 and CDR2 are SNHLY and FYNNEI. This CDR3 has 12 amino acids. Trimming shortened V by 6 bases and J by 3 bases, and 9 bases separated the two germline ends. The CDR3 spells CASRDRFYEQYF. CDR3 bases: TGTGCCAGCAGAGACAGGTTCTACGAGCAGTACTTC.

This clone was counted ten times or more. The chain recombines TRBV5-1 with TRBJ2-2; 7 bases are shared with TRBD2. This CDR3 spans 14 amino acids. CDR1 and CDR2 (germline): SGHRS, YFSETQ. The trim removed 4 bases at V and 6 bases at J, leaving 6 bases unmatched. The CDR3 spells CASSGGSLAGELFF. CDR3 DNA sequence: TGCGCCAGCAGCGGCGGGAGTTTGGCCGGGGAGCTGTTTTTT.

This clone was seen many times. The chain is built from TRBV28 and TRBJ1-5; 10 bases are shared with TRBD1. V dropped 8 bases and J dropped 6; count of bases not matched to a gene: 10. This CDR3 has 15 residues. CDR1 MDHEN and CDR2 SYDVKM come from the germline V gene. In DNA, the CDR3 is TGTGCCAGCCGAGATCGGACAGGGGGTGGTCAGCCCCAGCATTTT. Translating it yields CASRDRTGGGQPQHF.

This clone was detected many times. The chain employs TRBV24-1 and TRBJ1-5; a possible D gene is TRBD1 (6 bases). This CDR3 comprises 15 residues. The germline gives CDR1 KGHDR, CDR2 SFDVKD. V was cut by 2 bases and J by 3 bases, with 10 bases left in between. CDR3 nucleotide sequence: TGTGCCACCAGTGATTCCCGGACAGACAATCAGCCCCAGCATTTT. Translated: CATSDSRTDNQPQHF.

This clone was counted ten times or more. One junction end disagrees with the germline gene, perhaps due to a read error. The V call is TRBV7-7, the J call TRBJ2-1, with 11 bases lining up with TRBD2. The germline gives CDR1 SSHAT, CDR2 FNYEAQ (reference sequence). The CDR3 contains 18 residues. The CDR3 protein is CASSLRPSGGLSYNEQFF. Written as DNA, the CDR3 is TGTGCTAGCAGCTTACGGCCTAGCGGGGGGCTCTCCTACAATGAGCAGTTCTTC.

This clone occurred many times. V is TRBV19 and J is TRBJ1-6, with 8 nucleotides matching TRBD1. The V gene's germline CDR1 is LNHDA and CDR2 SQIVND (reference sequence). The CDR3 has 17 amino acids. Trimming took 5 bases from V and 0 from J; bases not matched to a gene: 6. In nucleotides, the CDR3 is TGTGCCAGTAGTTGGACAGGGTTAAACTCCTATAATTCACCCCTCCACTTT. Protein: CASSWTGLNSYNSPLHF.

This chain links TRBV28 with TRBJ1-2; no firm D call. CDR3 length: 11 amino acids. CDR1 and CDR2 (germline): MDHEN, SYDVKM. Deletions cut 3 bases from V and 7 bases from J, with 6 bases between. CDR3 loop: CASSLARGYTF. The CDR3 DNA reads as TGTGCCAGCAGTTTGGCCCGTGGCTACACCTTC.

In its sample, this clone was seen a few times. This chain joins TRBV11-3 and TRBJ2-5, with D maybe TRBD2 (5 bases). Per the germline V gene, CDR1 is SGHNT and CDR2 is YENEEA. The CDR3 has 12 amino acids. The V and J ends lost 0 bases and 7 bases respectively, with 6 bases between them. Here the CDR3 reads CASSLDRGTQYF. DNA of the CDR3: TGTGCCAGCAGCTTAGATCGGGGGACCCAGTACTTC.

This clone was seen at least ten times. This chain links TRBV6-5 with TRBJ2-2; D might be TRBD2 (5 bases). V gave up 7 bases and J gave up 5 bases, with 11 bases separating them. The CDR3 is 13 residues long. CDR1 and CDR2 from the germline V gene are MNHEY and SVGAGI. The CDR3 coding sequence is TGTGCCAGCACGCGTCCGGGGACCGGGGAGCTGTTTTTT. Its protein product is CASTRPGTGELFF.

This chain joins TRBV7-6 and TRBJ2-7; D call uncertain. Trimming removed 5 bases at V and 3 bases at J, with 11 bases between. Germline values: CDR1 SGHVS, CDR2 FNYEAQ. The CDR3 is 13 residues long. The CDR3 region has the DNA TGTGCCAGCAGCCCAGAAGTTGACTACGAGCAGTACTTC. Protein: CASSPEVDYEQYF.

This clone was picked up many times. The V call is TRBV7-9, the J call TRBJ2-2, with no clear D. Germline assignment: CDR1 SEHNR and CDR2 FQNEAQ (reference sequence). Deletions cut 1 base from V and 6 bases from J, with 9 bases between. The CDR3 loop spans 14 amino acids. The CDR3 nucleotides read TGTGCCAGCAGCTTAGGCTTGGGCGCCGGGGAGCTGTTTTTT. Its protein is CASSLGLGAGELFF.

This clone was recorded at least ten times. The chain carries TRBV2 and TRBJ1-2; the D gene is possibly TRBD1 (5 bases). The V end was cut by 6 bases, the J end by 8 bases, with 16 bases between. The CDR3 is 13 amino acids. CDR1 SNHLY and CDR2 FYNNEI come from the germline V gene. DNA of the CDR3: TGTGCCAGCAGGGGGCCGATCCCTCAGGGCTACACCTTC. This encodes CASRGPIPQGYTF.

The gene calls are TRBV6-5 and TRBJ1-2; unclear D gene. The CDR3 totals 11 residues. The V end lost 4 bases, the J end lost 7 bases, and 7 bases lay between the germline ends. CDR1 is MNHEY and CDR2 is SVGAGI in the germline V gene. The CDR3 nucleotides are TGTGCCAGCAGTTCCTGGGCTGGCTACACCTTC. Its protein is CASSSWAGYTF.

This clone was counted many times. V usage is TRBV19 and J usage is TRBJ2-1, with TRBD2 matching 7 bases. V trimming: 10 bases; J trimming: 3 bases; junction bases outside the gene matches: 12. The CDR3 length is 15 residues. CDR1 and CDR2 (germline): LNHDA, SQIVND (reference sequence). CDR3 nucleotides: TGTGCCACCGCAGCGGGACGGCACCTCTACAATGAGCAGTTCTTC. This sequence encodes CATAAGRHLYNEQFF.

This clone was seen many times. The CDR3 loop reads CAARGGPNEQYF. Written as DNA, the CDR3 is TGTGCCGCTCGGGGGGGCCCAAACGAGCAGTACTTC. J is TRBJ2-7 and V is TRBV6-6, with 8 bases matching TRBD2. V lost 11 bases to trimming and J lost 5 bases; unmatched junction nucleotides: 8. The CDR3 contains 12 residues. Germline CDR1 MNHNY, CDR2 SVGAGI (reference sequence).

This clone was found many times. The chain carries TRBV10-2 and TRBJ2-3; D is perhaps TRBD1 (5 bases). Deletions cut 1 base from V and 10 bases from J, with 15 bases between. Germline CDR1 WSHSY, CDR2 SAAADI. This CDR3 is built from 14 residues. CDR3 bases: TGCGCCAGCAGTGAGTTCGAAGGACACCGACCGCAGTATTTT. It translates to CASSEFEGHRPQYF.